Below, 13 T cell receptor beta chains from the same sample are listed, as sequenced in a study of T cells in Graves' hyperthyroidism and ophthalmopathy (dated by TCRdb to the late 2010s). Library construction relied on multiplex PCR. Sequencing took place on an Illumina HiSeq 2000. TCR beta CDR3 regions were amplified from RNA transcripts. A first-round RT-PCR of the TCR CDR3 used the HTBI primer set with the Qiagen OneStep RT-PCR kit. The public sequencing data were trimmed at Q25 with fastp and processed into clonotypes with MiXCR by TCRdb, which kept only in-frame beta chains. Here each entry gathers all rows of one CDR3 protein and keeps the most common genes and DNA. Recorded for this sample are 300,000 to 450,000 distinct CDR3 sequences; roughly 20% of them occurred a single time. The leading ten clones occupy about a sixth of the sample. The sequenced sample was blood. Every receptor here comes from a woman between 40 and 55 years old with Graves' ophthalmopathy.

There are many counts of this clonotype. The V gene is TRBV6-2 or TRBV6-3, the J gene TRBJ2-7; 8 bases line up with TRBD2. The CDR3 is made up of 15 amino acids. Germline trimming cut 6 bases from V and 0 bases from J; bases unmatched to any gene: 7. The germline gives CDR1 MNHEY, CDR2 SVGEGT. The CDR3 here is CASSSGSTVSYEQYF. The CDR3 nucleotides read TGTGCCAGCAGCAGCGGGAGTACTGTCTCCTACGAGCAGTACTTC.

The chain is built from TRBV20-1 and TRBJ2-7; D may correspond to TRBD1 or TRBD2 (7 bases each). This CDR3 comprises 14 residues. Between the trimmed V and J ends, which lost 2 bases and 6 bases, there was a span of 17 bases. CDR1 is DFQATT, CDR2 SNEGSKA, per germline (reference sequence). CDR3 in DNA: TGCAGTGCTAGAAACAGAGGCAGGGGGGGCGAGCAGTACTTC. It yields the protein CSARNRGRGGEQYF.

This clonotype has ten or more counts. The V and J genes are TRBV10-3 and TRBJ2-7; D may be TRBD1 (6 bases). Germline-derived CDR1 and CDR2 are ENHRY and SYGVKD. Trimming cost V 6 bases and J 2 bases, with 11 bases left between them. CDR3 size: 13 residues. As DNA, the CDR3 is TGTGCCATCAGACGGGACAACACCTACGAGCAGTACTTC. This translates into CAIRRDNTYEQYF.

Ten or more counts support this clonotype. The genes are TRBV4-1 and TRBJ1-2; D unresolved. Germline V gene lookup returns CDR1 MGHRA and CDR2 YSYEKL. This CDR3 has 14 residues. Between the trimmed V and J ends, which lost 4 bases and 8 bases, there was a span of 17 bases. The CDR3, as DNA: TGCGCCAGCAGCCCTCCGTCCGGGTCGGGCGGCTACACCTTC. Encoded protein: CASSPPSGSGGYTF.

This clonotype was recorded at least ten times. The J gene is TRBJ2-2, the V gene TRBV6-2 or TRBV6-3; D gene unclear. Trimming removed 3 bases at V and 4 bases at J, with 15 bases between. CDR1 is MNHEY and CDR2 is SVGEGT in the germline V gene. The length of the CDR3 is 16 residues. The CDR3, as DNA: TGTGCCAGCAGTTATGGACGAGGCTCGATCACCGGGGAGCTGTTTTTT. Its protein is CASSYGRGSITGELFF.

This chain links TRBV6-1 with TRBJ1-1; D is possibly TRBD1 (6 bases). CDR3 length: 13 amino acids. CDR1 is MNHNS, CDR2 SASEGT, per germline. Trimming took off 10 bases at V and 3 bases at J, with 15 bases between the two ends. CDR3 sequence (DNA): TGTGCCACCAAGAGGGGGGTTTACACTGAAGCTTTCTTT. Translated, it gives CATKRGVYTEAFF.

This clonotype was recorded many times. The gene calls are TRBV12-3 or TRBV12-4 and TRBJ2-2; D gene uncertain. The CDR3 sequence is 13 residues long. The ends were cut back, 5 bases at V and 5 bases at J, with 9 bases in the middle. This CDR3 is CASSRTRTGELFF. CDR3 nucleotide sequence: TGTGCCAGCAGTAGGACCCGAACCGGGGAGCTGTTTTTT.

This clonotype was detected ten times or more. The CDR3 DNA reads as TGCGCCAGCAGCAGGTTCGGGACTAGTACCTACGAGCAGTACTTC. This gives the protein CASSRFGTSTYEQYF. The chain combines TRBV5-1 with TRBJ2-7; 8 positions agree with TRBD2. Looked up from germline, CDR1 is SGHRS and CDR2 is YFSETQ. V lost 4 bases and J lost 2; bases outside the gene matches: 8. CDR3 size: 15 residues.

This clonotype has ten or more counts. The J gene is TRBJ2-7, the V gene TRBV28; 8 positions agree with TRBD1. The CDR3 is 15 amino acids. V trimming: 5 bases; J trimming: 5 bases; junction bases outside the gene matches: 11. Germline V gives CDR1 MDHEN, CDR2 SYDVKM. CDR3 DNA sequence: TGTGCCAGCAGTGCCCCCGGGACAGGTACACACGAGCAGTACTTC. As protein: CASSAPGTGTHEQYF.

The sample holds many counts of this clonotype. The rearrangement links TRBV11-1 to TRBJ2-3, with 13 bases identical to TRBD2. Germline trimming cut 4 bases from V and 2 bases from J; bases unmatched to any gene: 6. The CDR3 runs 17 residues. Per germline, CDR1 SGHAT and CDR2 FQDESV (reference sequence). The CDR3 sequence: CASSYHGLAGATDTQYF. CDR3 coding DNA: TGTGCCAGCAGCTACCACGGACTAGCGGGAGCCACAGATACGCAGTATTTT.

This clonotype showed up many times. The V gene is TRBV5-1, the J gene TRBJ1-1, with 7 positions matching TRBD1. CDR3 length equals 16 residues. Germline V CDR1 and CDR2: SGHRS, YFSETQ. With 4 bases clipped from V and 8 bases from J, the junction kept 17 bases outside the gene matches. CDR3 bases: TGCGCCAGCAGCCTGACAGGGAGGGGACCTAGGCGCGAAGCTTTCTTT. This translates into CASSLTGRGPRREAFF.

In this sample, this clonotype turned up many times. The V call is TRBV20-1, the J call TRBJ1-5; D unclear. Trimming pared 3 bases from V and 3 bases from J, leaving 9 bases between. Germline V CDR1 and CDR2: DFQATT, SNEGSKA (reference sequence). This CDR3 has 13 residues. The CDR3 is CSASLQHNQPQHF. The CDR3 nucleotides read TGCAGTGCTAGTTTGCAGCACAATCAGCCCCAGCATTTT.

The chain couples TRBV28 to TRBJ2-7; TRBD2 agrees at 8 bases. CDR3 length: 18 amino acids. The germline gives CDR1 MDHEN, CDR2 SYDVKM. V lost 1 base to trimming and J lost 0 bases; unmatched junction nucleotides: 11. The CDR3 DNA is TGTGCCAGCAGTTTATTACCCTTGACTAGCGCTAACTCCTACGAGCAGTACTTC. As protein: CASSLLPLTSANSYEQYF.